This T cell receptor beta chain was obtained from a study of T cell clusters in autoimmune cytopenias. The germline V gene encodes CDR1 MNHNS and CDR2 SASEGT. This CDR3 region has 15 residues. Multiplex touch-down PCR amplified TRB using TRB-A and TRB-B pools in one tube. TCRdb re-called the multiplex PCR reads and catalogs CDR3 proteins one per entry, DNA excluded. The sample totals 650 to 850 distinct CDR3 sequences. Each sample's input was 250 ng genomic DNA, 40,000 or so genome equivalents. Considering frequency, this clonotype is large. These sequences were also reported in another study, on T cell repertoires in aging, cancer and after chemotherapy.

Specimen: peripheral blood. The chain joins TRBV6-1 to TRBJ1-1; with no DNA, the TCRdb D assignment of TRBD1 cannot be verified. The sequence was collected from a human donor with an autoimmune cytopenia or autoimmune hepatitis (not recorded which). This CDR3 is CASSEGGTHQSEAFF.